The 17 T cell receptor beta chains below come from one sample, sequenced in a study of cytomegalovirus exposure and HLA in healthy donors. The PCR employed 60 Vbeta primers together with 13 Jbeta primers. Method: immunoSEQ multiplex PCR; TCRdb's copy keeps in-frame clones and lacks some. The sample includes more than 130,000 clones, approximately 80% of them seen just once. Sequences were obtained from PBMCs. These receptors came from a male donor in good health and CMV-seronegative.

V usage is TRBV7-9 and J usage is TRBJ2-7; maybe TRBD1 (6 bases). V was clipped by 5 bases and J by 2 bases, with 10 bases between them. Germline V gene lookup returns CDR1 SEHNR and CDR2 FQNEAQ (reference sequence). There are 13 residues in the CDR3. This CDR3 reads CASSPQGTYEQYF. CDR3 in DNA: TGTGCCAGCAGCCCCCAGGGGACCTACGAGCAGTACTTC.

This clone came up a few times. The chain combines TRBV2 with TRBJ2-7; tentatively, D is TRBD2 (5 bases). The CDR3 runs to 13 residues. The ends were cut back, 7 bases at V and 4 bases at J, with 14 bases in the middle. CDR1 is SNHLY and CDR2 is FYNNEI in the germline V gene. The CDR3 here is CASTGGLIYEQYF. CDR3 nucleotide sequence: TGTGCCAGCACGGGCGGGCTAATTTACGAGCAGTACTTC.

The chain links TRBV6-1 to TRBJ2-1; D might be TRBD2 (5 bases). Trimming cost V 9 bases and J 5 bases, with 17 bases left between them. Germline CDR1 and CDR2: MNHNS and SASEGT. This CDR3 has 14 amino acids. The CDR3 region has the DNA TGTGCCAGTGGGGTCAGAGGGCTCGACAATGAGCAGTTCTTC. This encodes CASGVRGLDNEQFF.

The table lists this clone with a count of one. V and J are TRBV27 and TRBJ2-7; 7 positions agree with TRBD1. The trim removed 7 bases at V and 0 bases at J, leaving 6 bases unmatched. The CDR3 is made up of 14 amino acids. Germline V gives CDR1 MNHEY, CDR2 SMNVEV (reference sequence). The CDR3 region is CASTHHRGSYEQYF. CDR3 sequence (DNA): TGTGCCAGCACTCATCACAGGGGCTCCTACGAGCAGTACTTC.

The chain joins TRBV19 to TRBJ2-1, with TRBD1 matching over 9 bases. Germline loops: CDR1 LNHDA, CDR2 SQIVND (reference sequence). The CDR3 totals 16 residues. With 4 bases clipped from V and 6 bases from J, the junction kept 10 bases outside the gene matches. For the CDR3, the DNA is TGTGCCAGTAGTAGAGGTGGGACAGGGAGCGGCAATGAGCAGTTCTTC. Protein product: CASSRGGTGSGNEQFF.

The V and J genes are TRBV25-1 and TRBJ1-2; TRBD1 matches at 7 bases. This CDR3 region has 14 residues. The germline gives CDR1 MGHDK, CDR2 SYGVNS. The trim removed 6 bases at V and 8 bases at J, leaving 12 bases unmatched. Written as DNA, the CDR3 is TGTGCCAGCAGGTCGACAGGGAGCGGGGGAGGCTACACCTTC. Amino acid sequence: CASRSTGSGGGYTF.

The chain uses TRBV7-8 and TRBJ1-1, with 7 bases fitting TRBD1. This CDR3 has 13 residues. The germline gives CDR1 SGHVS, CDR2 FQNEAQ. Trimming took 4 bases from V and 10 from J; bases not matched to a gene: 9. The CDR3 here is CASSYDKGALAFF. The CDR3 bases are TGTGCCAGCAGCTACGACAAGGGGGCCCTAGCTTTCTTT.

This chain connects TRBV5-1 to TRBJ1-2; D not resolved. The CDR3 spans 15 residues. V lost 0 bases, J lost 2 bases, and 11 bases lay in between. Germline V lookup: CDR1 SGHRS, CDR2 YFSETQ. CDR3 DNA: TGCGCCAGCAGCTTGGATACGGGAGCAAACTATGGCTACACCTTC. This sequence encodes CASSLDTGANYGYTF.

The chain uses TRBV5-8 and TRBJ1-2, with a possible D match to TRBD1 (6 bases). The V gene's germline CDR1 is SGHTS and CDR2 YDEGEE. The CDR3 totals 14 residues. The V end lost 4 bases, the J end lost 4 bases, and 14 bases lay between the germline ends. CDR3 in amino acids: CASSIYRELYGYTF. The CDR3 DNA sequence: TGTGCCAGCAGCATATACAGGGAGCTCTATGGCTACACCTTC.

The V call is TRBV2, the J call TRBJ2-7; 11 bases fit TRBD1. Germline-derived CDR1 and CDR2 are SNHLY and FYNNEI. The V gene end was trimmed by 7 bases and the J gene end by 5 bases; junction bases not matched to a gene: 7. The CDR3 is made up of 14 amino acids. CDR3 bases: TGTGCCAGCACCGGGACAGGGGGGGAAAACGAGCAGTACTTC. Its protein product is CASTGTGGENEQYF.

This clone was observed a handful of times. CDR3 region: CASSVSAREGEQYF. The CDR3 DNA reads TGTGCCAGCAGTGTGTCAGCCAGGGAGGGCGAGCAGTACTTC. The genes are TRBV6-1 and TRBJ2-7; 7 nucleotides agree with TRBD2. Germline trimming cut 4 bases from V and 6 bases from J; bases unmatched to any gene: 9. Germline V gives CDR1 MNHNS, CDR2 SASEGT. The CDR3 extends over 14 amino acids.

V gene TRBV6-5 combines with J gene TRBJ2-5, with a tentative D call TRBD2 (6 bases). V was trimmed by 0 bases and J by 5 bases, leaving 13 bases between them. This CDR3 is 15 amino acids long. Germline V gene data show CDR1 as MNHEY and CDR2 as SVGAGI. The CDR3, as DNA: TGTGCCAGCAGTTACTCCGGCTTCGGGAGCGAGACCCAGTACTTC. This encodes CASSYSGFGSETQYF.

J is TRBJ2-3 and V is TRBV7-9; maybe TRBD1 (6 bases). V was trimmed by 3 bases and J by 3 bases, leaving 10 bases between them. The CDR3 loop spans 14 amino acids. Germline CDR1 SEHNR, CDR2 FQNEAQ (reference sequence). The CDR3 spells CASSFGRGTDTQYF. DNA for the CDR3: TGTGCCAGCAGCTTTGGCAGGGGAACAGATACGCAGTATTTT.

J is TRBJ2-5 and V is TRBV10-3, with D possibly being TRBD1 (6 bases). The DNA end lines up better with TRBJ2-7; the J call may be wrong. The CDR3 covers 14 residues. Looked up from germline, CDR1 is ENHRY and CDR2 is SYGVKD. CDR3 in DNA: TGTGCCATCAGTGAACCGAGGACAGTTTACGAGCAGTACTTC. Its protein is CAISEPRTVYEQYF.

The chain employs TRBV9 and TRBJ1-2, with D uncertain. The CDR3 contains 14 residues. Looked up from germline, CDR1 is SGDLS and CDR2 is YYNGEE. V was clipped by 0 bases and J by 2 bases, with 8 bases between them. The CDR3 protein is CASSVGNFNYGYTF. CDR3 DNA: TGTGCCAGCAGCGTAGGAAACTTCAACTATGGCTACACCTTC.

The sample holds one count of this clone. The genes are TRBV9 and TRBJ2-5; TRBD2 is a possible D gene (5 bases). The germline V gene has CDR1 SGDLS and CDR2 YYNGEE. The CDR3 is 14 residues long. V dropped 2 bases and J dropped 3 bases, with 11 bases sitting between them. The CDR3: CASSVAGLKETQYF. DNA for the CDR3: TGTGCCAGCAGCGTTGCGGGCCTGAAAGAGACCCAGTACTTC.

This clone was observed a handful of times. J is TRBJ2-7 and V is TRBV7-9; D gene ambiguous. The germline V gene encodes CDR1 SEHNR and CDR2 FQNEAQ (reference sequence). The V and J ends lost 8 bases and 1 base respectively, with 9 bases between them. This CDR3 region has 12 residues. The CDR3 sequence is CASGLMSYEQYF. CDR3 sequence (DNA): TGTGCCAGCGGCCTGATGTCCTACGAGCAGTACTTC.